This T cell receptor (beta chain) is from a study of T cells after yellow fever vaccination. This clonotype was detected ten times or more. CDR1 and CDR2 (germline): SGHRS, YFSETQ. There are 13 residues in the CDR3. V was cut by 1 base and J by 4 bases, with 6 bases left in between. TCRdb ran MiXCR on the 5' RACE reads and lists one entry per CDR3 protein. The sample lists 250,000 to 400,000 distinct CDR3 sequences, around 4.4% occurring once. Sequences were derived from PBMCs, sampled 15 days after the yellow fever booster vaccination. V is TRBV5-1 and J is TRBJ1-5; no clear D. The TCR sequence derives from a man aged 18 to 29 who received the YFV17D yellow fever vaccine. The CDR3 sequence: CASSLTQNQPQHF. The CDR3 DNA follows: TGCGCCAGCAGCTTGACACAGAATCAGCCCCAGCATTTT.